These 18 T cell receptor beta chains came from one sample sequenced in a study of T cells in Graves' hyperthyroidism and ophthalmopathy. The TCR beta CDR3 regions underwent amplification using RNA transcripts as the source. TCR CDR3 regions were first amplified by RT-PCR with HTBI primers. TCRdb ran MiXCR on the multiplex PCR reads and lists one entry per CDR3 protein. The profile shows about 760,000 distinct CDR3 sequences, 30% to 40% of them singletons. Sequencing used blood. The receptor source for this set is a woman aged 40 to 50 with Graves' hyperthyroidism.

This clonotype was observed many times. This sequence joins TRBV10-2 and TRBJ2-2, with D uncertain. In germline, CDR1 is WSHSY, CDR2 SAAADI. V was clipped by 11 bases and J by 6 bases, with 1 base between them. The CDR3 runs 8 residues. The CDR3 reads CAAGELFF. CDR3 sequence (DNA): TGCGCCGCCGGGGAGCTGTTTTTT.

This clonotype was found a few times. This chain joins TRBV5-1 and TRBJ2-7; no firm D call. Germline CDR1 reads SGHRS; CDR2 reads YFSETQ. Trimming took off 0 bases at V and 7 bases at J, with 14 bases between the two ends. The CDR3 sequence is 14 residues long. The CDR3 protein is CASSLDEPGQEQYF. CDR3 coding DNA: TGCGCCAGCAGCTTGGATGAGCCCGGGCAGGAGCAGTACTTC.

This clonotype was picked up a small number of times. The V and J genes are TRBV19 and TRBJ1-5; D is possibly TRBD1 (6 bases). The CDR3 consists of 20 residues. Trimming shortened V by 0 bases and J by 0 bases, and 21 bases separated the two germline ends. CDR1 and CDR2 from the germline V gene are LNHDA and SQIVND (reference sequence). In nucleotides, the CDR3 is TGTGCCAGTAGTATAGATCAGGGGCATATTAGCAGACCTAGCAATCAGCCCCAGCATTTT. Its translation: CASSIDQGHISRPSNQPQHF.

This rearrangement joins TRBV11-2 to TRBJ1-5; D is possibly TRBD1 (5 bases). Trimming stripped 5 bases from V and 0 bases from J, with 14 bases between. The CDR3 spans 16 residues. Germline loops: CDR1 SGHAT, CDR2 FQNNGV. CDR3 loop: CASSPRGVYSNQPQHF. The CDR3 DNA follows: TGTGCCAGCAGCCCGAGAGGGGTTTATAGCAATCAGCCCCAGCATTTT.

V and J are TRBV5-5 and TRBJ1-1; D is perhaps TRBD1 (6 bases). This CDR3 comprises 14 residues. V was pared by 3 bases and J by 6 bases, with 15 bases between. Germline V gene lookup returns CDR1 SGHKS and CDR2 YYEKEE (reference sequence). Written as DNA, the CDR3 is TGTGCCAGCAGCTCCCTCGGGGGCAGCTCTGAAGCTTTCTTT. Its translation is CASSSLGGSSEAFF.

This clonotype was seen more than once but under ten times. The final CDR3 position lacks the conserved phenylalanine or tryptophan, pointing to a likely read error. This chain's CDR3 is CASSYSRMNTEAFL. The CDR3 DNA sequence: TGTGCCAGCAGTTACTCAAGGATGAACACTGAAGCTTTCCTT. The chain couples TRBV6-5 to TRBJ1-1; D is unresolved. V was shortened by 0 bases and J by 0 bases, with 5 bases between the two germline ends. CDR1 is MNHEY, CDR2 SVGAGI, per germline. The length of the CDR3 is 14 residues.

Only a few counts were recorded for this clonotype. The chain carries TRBV2 and TRBJ2-2, with TRBD2 matching 7 bases. The junction had 9 bases not matched to a gene; V was cut back by 4 bases and J by 4 bases. Germline CDR1 and CDR2: SNHLY and FYNNEI. The length of the CDR3 is 16 residues. The CDR3: CASSGRAGESTGELFF. DNA for the CDR3: TGTGCCAGCAGTGGAAGGGCGGGGGAGAGCACCGGGGAGCTGTTTTTT.

The chain combines TRBV7-2 with TRBJ2-1; TRBD2 aligns across 7 bases. The CDR3 has 15 residues. The germline CDR1 and CDR2 sequences are SGHTA and FQGNSA. The J segment lost 4 bases and the V segment lost 2 bases, leaving 5 bases of the junction unmatched. CDR3 in DNA: TGTGCCAGCAGCTTAACTAGCGTAGCGTACAATGAGCAGTTCTTC. As protein: CASSLTSVAYNEQFF. The full variable domain, rest sourced from reference TRBV7-2 and TRBJ2-1, is GAGVSQSPSNKVTEKGKDVELRCDPISGHTALYWYRQSLGQGLEFLIYFQGNSAPDKSGLPSDRFSAERTGGSVSTLTIQRTQQEDSAVYLCASSLTSVAYNEQFFGPGTRLTVL.

In its sample, this clonotype was seen many times. A much larger clonotype is one base distant, so this may be a read error. The rearrangement joins TRBV10-3 to TRBJ1-3; D gene uncertain. Germline V CDR1 and CDR2: ENHRY, SYGVKD. The CDR3 has 12 amino acids. CDR3 loop: CAISESGDTIYF. CDR3 nucleotides: TGTGCCATCAGTGAATCTGGAGACACCATATATTTT.

Note on this clonotype: This sequence may be a read error, since a much larger clone differs from it by one base. The gene calls are TRBV19 and TRBJ1-2; D is unresolved. The CDR3 covers 11 residues. From germline, CDR1 is LNHDA and CDR2 SQIVND (reference sequence). The CDR3 DNA follows: TGTGCCAGTAAGGATTATTATGGCTACATCTTC. This encodes CASKDYYGYIF.

The rearrangement uses TRBV2 and TRBJ2-7, with D tentatively TRBD1 (5 bases). This CDR3 has 15 residues. The germline V gene has CDR1 SNHLY and CDR2 FYNNEI. The germline V and J ends were trimmed by 5 bases and 3 bases, with 17 bases remaining between them. The CDR3 DNA is TGTGCCAGCAGTTTAACAGGTTCACCTCACTACGAGCAGTACTTC. This encodes CASSLTGSPHYEQYF.

The gene calls are TRBV24-1 and TRBJ2-5; D possibly corresponds to TRBD2 (7 bases). With 4 bases removed from V and 9 bases from J, the gap between germline ends came to 17 bases. Looked up from germline, CDR1 is KGHDR and CDR2 is SFDVKD. The CDR3 has 14 amino acids. Written as DNA, the CDR3 is TGTGCCACCAGTGACACGACAGGAGGGGGGGCCCAGTACTTC. The encoded protein is CATSDTTGGGAQYF.

This sequence joins TRBV7-9 and TRBJ1-4; 12 bases are a match to TRBD1. CDR1 and CDR2 (germline): SEHNR, FQNEAQ (reference sequence). This CDR3 has 16 residues. V gave up 6 bases and J gave up 8 bases; unmatched junction bases: 10. The CDR3 here is CASSQPGQGAREKLFF. As DNA, the CDR3 is TGTGCCAGCAGTCAACCGGGACAGGGGGCAAGGGAAAAACTGTTTTTT.

The chain employs TRBV7-2 and TRBJ2-3, with TRBD1 matching over 8 bases. V was pared by 2 bases and J by 3 bases, with 10 bases of the junction left unmatched. This CDR3 is 17 amino acids long. Per the germline V gene, CDR1 is SGHTA and CDR2 is FQGNSA. The CDR3 nucleotides read TGTGCCAGCAGCTTAACCCCACAGGGGGGCCCTACAGATACGCAGTATTTT. This encodes CASSLTPQGGPTDTQYF.

The rearrangement uses TRBV11-2 and TRBJ1-2; 7 bases fit TRBD1. V lost 6 bases to trimming and J lost 0 bases; unmatched junction nucleotides: 10. CDR1 SGHAT and CDR2 FQNNGV come from the germline V gene. The CDR3 contains 16 residues. The CDR3 sequence: CASRPDRVSSNYGYTF. In nucleotides, the CDR3 is TGTGCCAGCAGGCCAGACAGGGTATCTTCTAACTATGGCTACACCTTC.

This clonotype has only a few counts. The rearrangement links TRBV6-5 to TRBJ2-5; perhaps TRBD1 as D (5 bases). The CDR3 runs 12 residues. Germline V lookup: CDR1 MNHEY, CDR2 SVGAGI. The germline V and J ends were trimmed by 10 bases and 4 bases, with 13 bases remaining between them. CDR3 nucleotides: TGTGCCACACAGGCCACGACAGAGACCCAGTACTTC. Protein sequence: CATQATTETQYF.

This clonotype was counted only a few times. V and J are TRBV29-1 and TRBJ2-3; no clear D. Germline CDR1 reads SQVTM; CDR2 reads ANQGSEA. V gave up 0 bases and J gave up 2 bases, with 9 bases separating them. The CDR3 has 14 residues. The CDR3 DNA is TGCAGCGTTGAAGATGGGATGTACACAGATACGCAGTATTTT. It is translated as CSVEDGMYTDTQYF.

On this clonotype itself: One end of the junction does not line up with germline, which may come from a read error. This chain uses TRBV7-7 with TRBJ1-1; tentative D call: TRBD1 (5 bases). Germline values: CDR1 SSHAT, CDR2 FNYEAQ (reference sequence). This CDR3 contains 12 residues. CDR3: CASSPRQGTTFF. CDR3 in DNA: TGTGCTAGCAGCCCCCGCCAGGGTACGACTTTCTTT.